The next 15 T cell receptor beta chains were all read from a single sample in a study of blood T cell repertoires in COVID-19. Some clones are missing from TCRdb's copy, which holds only in-frame ones; the method was immunoSEQ multiplex PCR. The repertoire holds about 35,000 clones, with roughly four fifths as singletons. The source material was peripheral blood. The receptors here all came from a man older than 75 with active or convalescent COVID-19.

In DNA form, the CDR3 reads TGCGCCAGCAGCTTGGCGGGGACAGGTGGAAATGAAAAACTGTTTTTT. The encoded protein is CASSLAGTGGNEKLFF. The gene calls are TRBV5-1 and TRBJ1-4; 8 positions agree with TRBD1. Unmatched junction bases numbered 6, after V lost 0 bases and J lost 5 bases. Germline CDR1 SGHRS, CDR2 YFSETQ. This CDR3 is 16 amino acids long.

The chain carries TRBV6-6 and TRBJ2-1; 7 nucleotides match TRBD2. The CDR3 totals 17 residues. Germline V gene sequence: CDR1 MNHNY, CDR2 SVGAGI (reference sequence). Trimming at V came to 5 bases and at J to 2 bases, leaving 12 bases not matched to a gene. Here the CDR3 reads CASSPSGQSYPYNEQFF. DNA for the CDR3: TGTGCCAGCAGTCCTAGCGGCCAAAGTTACCCCTACAATGAGCAGTTCTTC.

CDR3 protein: CASVLDNSSYEQYF. In nucleotides, the CDR3 is TGTGCCAGTGTGTTGGATAACAGCTCCTACGAGCAGTACTTC. This rearrangement joins TRBV2 to TRBJ2-7; D not resolved. Trimming took off 9 bases at V and 0 bases at J, with 15 bases between the two ends. There are 14 residues in the CDR3. CDR1 is SNHLY and CDR2 is FYNNEI in the germline V gene.

This chain uses TRBV30 with TRBJ2-7, with 13 bases lining up with TRBD2. V lost 3 bases to trimming and J lost 5 bases; unmatched junction nucleotides: 7. Germline V gene lookup returns CDR1 GTSNPN and CDR2 SVGIG (reference sequence). The CDR3 extends over 15 amino acids. CDR3 coding DNA: TGTGCCTGGAGCGCGGGGACTAGCGGGATAAACGAGCAGTACTTC. This gives the protein CAWSAGTSGINEQYF.

This clone was seen a single time. The chain couples TRBV27 to TRBJ1-6; tentative D call: TRBD1 (5 bases). CDR3 length equals 14 residues. Germline lookup yields CDR1 MNHEY and CDR2 SMNVEV (reference sequence). V gave up 3 bases and J gave up 10 bases, with 13 bases separating them. The CDR3 sequence: CASSLGGFRSPLHF. For the CDR3, the DNA is TGTGCCAGCAGTTTGGGGGGTTTTCGGTCACCCCTCCACTTT.

The V and J genes are TRBV5-6 and TRBJ2-7; D not resolved. The V and J ends lost 2 bases and 4 bases respectively, with 4 bases between them. Germline lookup yields CDR1 SGHDT and CDR2 YYEEEE. The CDR3 is 11 amino acids. The CDR3 sequence is CASSFLYEQYF. The CDR3 DNA sequence: TGTGCCAGCAGCTTCCTTTACGAGCAGTACTTC.

This chain connects TRBV19 to TRBJ2-1; 10 bases are shared with TRBD2. The CDR3 is 15 amino acids. Losses at the gene ends were 4 bases for V and 3 bases for J; bases not matched to a gene: 3. Germline V CDR1 and CDR2: LNHDA, SQIVND (reference sequence). The CDR3 DNA reads as TGTGCCAGTAGTAAAACTAGCGGGATCTACAATGAGCAGTTCTTC. Translating it yields CASSKTSGIYNEQFF.

The chain joins TRBV10-3 to TRBJ2-7; 7 nucleotides line up with TRBD2. This CDR3 has 16 residues. Germline CDR1 reads ENHRY; CDR2 reads SYGVKD. V shed 3 bases, J shed 5 bases, and the junction held 13 bases outside the gene matches. DNA of the CDR3: TGTGCCATCAGTGACTTTGGACTAGGACCCTTTGACGAGCAGTACTTC. The encoded protein is CAISDFGLGPFDEQYF.

This clone has more than one count but fewer than ten. The V gene is TRBV6-1, the J gene TRBJ2-1; TRBD2 aligns across 10 bases. Looked up from germline, CDR1 is MNHNS and CDR2 is SASEGT. The CDR3 sequence is 20 residues long. Trimming cost V 2 bases and J 1 base; bases outside gene matches: 14. Written as DNA, the CDR3 is TGTGCCAGCAGTGAACTGGCTAGCGGGAGTCAGTTTGGGTCCTACAATGAGCAGTTCTTC. Translating gives CASSELASGSQFGSYNEQFF.

The CDR3 reads CASSQIPGPGGETQYF. The CDR3 nucleotides are TGTGCCAGCAGCCAAATACCGGGGCCAGGGGGCGAGACCCAGTACTTC. The chain uses TRBV11-2 and TRBJ2-5, with 8 bases fitting TRBD1. The CDR3 runs to 16 residues. Germline V lookup: CDR1 SGHAT, CDR2 FQNNGV. Trimming at V came to 5 bases and at J to 5 bases, leaving 13 bases not matched to a gene.

J is TRBJ1-1 and V is TRBV15; 9 positions agree with TRBD1. The germline V gene encodes CDR1 LNHNV and CDR2 YYDKDF (reference sequence). The CDR3 has 14 residues. Unmatched junction bases numbered 1, after V lost 0 bases and J lost 5 bases. The CDR3, as DNA: TGTGCCACCAGCAGAGAACAGGGGGCAACTGAAGCTTTCTTT. It specifies CATSREQGATEAFF.

This rearrangement joins TRBV4-1 to TRBJ2-1; the D is unclear. V lost 0 bases and J lost 0, with 9 bases in between. The germline CDR1 and CDR2 sequences are MGHRA and YSYEKL. The CDR3 length is 16 residues. The CDR3 nucleotides are TGCGCCAGCAGCCAAGATCCTAGAGGCTCCTACAATGAGCAGTTCTTC. This translates into CASSQDPRGSYNEQFF.

The chain is built from TRBV27 and TRBJ2-7; 9 bases align to TRBD1. CDR3 length equals 13 residues. J gave up 7 bases and V 5 bases, and 6 bases lay outside the gene matches. Germline CDR1 and CDR2: MNHEY and SMNVEV (reference sequence). The CDR3 nucleotides read TGTGCCAGCAGTGTTGGGACAGGGCGAGAGCAGTACTTC. Amino acids: CASSVGTGREQYF.

A note on this clone: The junction shows a germline mismatch at one end, possibly a read error. The chain employs TRBV2 and TRBJ2-5, with D possibly matching TRBD1 (5 bases). This CDR3 has 14 residues. From germline, CDR1 is SNHLY and CDR2 FYNNEI. The CDR3 nucleotides are TGTGCCAGCAGGGACACCTTTATCCAAGAGCCCCAGTACTTC. Its translation is CASRDTFIQEPQYF. The whole variable domain, remainder taken from reference TRBV2 and TRBJ2-5, is EPEVTQTPSHQVTQMGQEVILRCVPISNHLYFYWYRQILGQKVEFLVSFYNNEISEKSEIFDDQFSVERPDGSNFTLKIRSTKLEDSAMYFCASRDTFIQEPQYFGPGTRLLVL.

This clone was seen a single time. V and J are TRBV27 and TRBJ2-5; 8 bases match TRBD1. Germline lookup yields CDR1 MNHEY and CDR2 SMNVEV (reference sequence). V lost 7 bases and J lost 5; bases outside the gene matches: 9. The CDR3 is 14 amino acids. The CDR3 DNA sequence: TGTGCCAGCACCCCTTTCAGGGGGCGTGAGACCCAGTACTTC. This gives the protein CASTPFRGRETQYF.